This T cell receptor (beta chain) is drawn from a study of CD8 T cells in ankylosing spondylitis. Libraries of TCR beta came from quantitative 5'-RACE with molecular barcodes. TCRdb re-derived calls from the 5' RACE reads in MiXCR, one entry per CDR3 protein. This repertoire shows 270,000 or so distinct CDR3 sequences, 15% to 20% found once; its top ten account for around a third. Study results and limitations: Ankylosing spondylitis blood seemed to carry a telltale TCR beta motif made of under ten highly homologous variants. Clones linked to disease were reported to show significant enrichment in matched ankylosing spondylitis synovial fluid.

Per germline, CDR1 DFQATT and CDR2 SNEGSKA (reference sequence). V lost 0 bases and J lost 4, with 12 bases in between. This CDR3 is built from 15 residues. This clonotype has at least ten counts. Its target is unknown. Sample: blood, either unsorted or a sorted T cell fraction (not recorded which). This clonotype was sampled from a male donor with ankylosing spondylitis or in good health (not recorded which). The chain uses TRBV20-1 and TRBJ1-4; D gene ambiguous. The CDR3 nucleotides are TGCAGTGCTAGAGATAGAGGCCAGATTAATGAAAAACTGTTTTTT. It encodes CSARDRGQINEKLFF.